This TCR beta chain was identified during a study of T cell therapy after organ transplantation. Sequencing was performed with immunoSEQ multiplex PCR; in TCRdb, only in-frame clones are kept and a portion is missing. The top ten hold roughly 3% of the sample, which has 40,000 to 60,000 clones, about 94% seen once. Remarks on this clone: As yet, its antigen is unknown.

Looked up from germline, CDR1 is SGHAT and CDR2 is FQNNGV. This CDR3 region has 15 residues. Trimming removed 5 bases at V and 8 bases at J, with 19 bases between. The rearrangement joins TRBV11-2 to TRBJ2-1; D may be TRBD2 (6 bases). This clonotype was obtained from a human patient who had received a solid organ transplant and had CMV disease. The material sequenced was CD8+ T cells from blood, taken before autologous CMV-specific T cell therapy. The CDR3 nucleotides read TGTGCCAGCAGCCCACCCACGGGGGTACTCTATGAGCAGTTCTTC. Protein sequence: CASSPPTGVLYEQFF.